This note documents a single TCR beta chain sequence. What it binds is not known. This record belongs to a study of cytomegalovirus exposure and HLA in healthy donors. Study information: Around 83% of roughly 400 genotyped donors fell in the Caucasian-associated ancestry cluster. Overall study findings and caveats: The later analysis indicated that the majority of CMV-associated TCR beta chains appeared HLA-restricted. Using the classifier, cytomegalovirus status was reportedly diagnosed with high specificity and sensitivity. Three CMV-associated chains proved CMV antigen-specific in vitro.

The PCR was carried out with 60 Vbeta primers and 13 Jbeta primers. Assay: immunoSEQ multiplex PCR; the TCRdb copy retains only in-frame clones and omits some. Seen here are about 140,000 clones, about 86% observed once, and the top ten hold around 4.1%. The ends lost 9 bases at V and 9 bases at J; junction bases unmatched: 3. Per the germline V gene, CDR1 is MNHNY and CDR2 is SVGAGI (reference sequence). The CDR3 totals 13 residues. Sample: PBMCs. V usage is TRBV6-6 and J usage is TRBJ2-1, with 15 bases identical to TRBD2. This sequence originates from a man in his forties in good health and CMV-seropositive. The CDR3 sequence: CASWTSGGGEQFF. In nucleotides, the CDR3 is TGTGCCAGTTGGACTAGCGGGGGGGGTGAGCAGTTCTTC.